This T cell receptor beta chain was found in a study of CD8+ T cells in alopecia areata. On the study more broadly: Oral tofacitinib, 5 to 10 mg twice daily, was given in an open-label trial. Broader study findings: Among the top 100, expanded CD8+ clones were significantly decreased by tofacitinib, as was scalp clonality. Persistence during tofacitinib was seen for many expanded lesional clones in scalp and blood. Scalp samples also yield sequences of resident alphabeta T cells from normal skin.

Treatment meaning: oral pan-JAK inhibitor, 5-10 mg twice daily. Extraction and reverse transcription of RNA yielded cDNA as the sequencing template. The method was immunoSEQ multiplex PCR; TCRdb's version includes in-frame clones alone and lacks a portion of them. The sample consists of 150,000 to 200,000 clones, 40% to 65% of them appearing once. Germline CDR1 is GTSNPN and CDR2 is SVGIG (reference sequence). CDR3 length: 12 residues. V lost 4 bases and J lost 5, with 9 bases in between. Regarding this clone: Its antigen remains unidentified.

V gene TRBV30 combines with J gene TRBJ2-4; a weak D match, TRBD1 (6 bases). Here the sequenced sample was CD8+ T cells sorted from blood, taken at week 24, from a patient treated with tofacitinib. The source is a human donor with alopecia areata. CDR3 loop: CAWKAGENIQYF. DNA for the CDR3: TGTGCCTGGAAAGCAGGGGAAAACATTCAGTACTTC.